This T cell receptor beta chain was sequenced for a study of naive and memory T cell subsets (dated by TCRdb to 2015 to 2018). About the investigation overall: An open-source, UMI-based TCR alpha and beta sequencing pipeline was applied to sorted naive and memory peripheral blood T cell subsets. The functional CMV T cell responses agreed completely with IgG serology results. RNA was DNase-treated and reverse transcribed with TCR constant-region primers, mostly using SuperScript III.

Study-wide conclusions, independent of this receptor: In both CD4 and CD8 cells, a rise in Gini index and a fall in Shannon and inverse Simpson diversity were observed from naive through CM, EM and EMRA. The abundance of TCRs followed a power law with an exponent that differed between naive and memory subsets yet stayed consistent across the three individuals. A few larger clonotypes were present in naive repertoires, particularly the CD8 repertoires, and these clonotypes were possibly memory cells re-expressing CD45RA. The repertoire findings for the naive and memory subsets could not be validated against a ground truth, as none was available. Following error correction, more than 90% of naive TCR sequences occurred only once, which made naive abundance distributions much steeper than those of memory subsets. RNA-based TCR counts may be affected by expression changes linked to T cell activation and differentiation. Each clonotype was defined as a single alpha or beta chain sequence rather than as a paired alpha/beta receptor.

From the germline V gene (reference sequence), CDR1 is DFQATT and CDR2 is SNEGSKA. The CDR3 covers 18 residues, taking in both the cysteine and the phenylalanine. This entry keeps only the CDR3 DNA: 54 bases, framed from base 1. The junction carries 19 bases between V and J, which are trimmed by 4 bases and 0 bases respectively. The library was made by UMI-ligation and nested PCR. An equimolar mix of two oligonucleotides covering both TRBC1 and TRBC2 was used as the beta constant-region primer. A single-stranded oligonucleotide containing the SP2 primer and a 12-nucleotide UMI was joined to the 3' end of the cDNA by T4 RNA ligase 1. Four rounds of PCR were used to amplify ligated cDNA, with nested alpha and beta constant-region primers being used together with the SP2 primer. The ligation reaction was incubated at 16°C for roughly 19-25 hours. To avoid over-amplification, PCR2 was usually performed as a SYBR Green qPCR and halted once a predetermined threshold was reached. Apart from the first purification, every purification step used Agencourt AMPure XP magnetic beads. Libraries were quantified by Qubit and checked on a TapeStation, where a main peak was expected near 650 bp. Pooled libraries were sequenced on an Illumina MiSeq using v2 2x251 paired-end kits, and typically roughly 0.85-2.1 million reads were obtained per sample. Each sample's library went into the pool at roughly 4.4 nM, and about 4.5-7% PhiX was added to help with cluster recognition. Processing in the source paper ran as follows. Using tag matching that tolerated one base-pair mismatch, Decombinator assigned V and J genes to FASTQ reads that had been processed by Demultiplexor. UMIs were used by Collapsinator to correct both sequencing errors and frequency errors arising from PCR heterogeneity. CDR3Translator translated TCRs and extracted CDR3s from the conserved cysteine to the FGXG phenylalanine, flagging non-productive sequences. Gini, Shannon entropy and inverse Simpson indices were calculated on repertoires that had been subsampled to equal numbers of UMI-defined TCRs. Clonotype abundance distributions were fitted to a power law by maximum likelihood within the linear range. When run on a single naive CD8 sample, MIGEC and the pipeline yielded similar UMI counts, similar unique TCR numbers and similar clonal distributions. In one analysis, naive TCRs that were also found in any memory subset of the same donor were excluded from the naive repertoire. A set of several thousand CMV-associated CDR3 sequences, compiled from VDJdb and a published dataset, was used to search the repertoires. The public reads were run again by TCRdb, first through fastp at Q25 and then through MiXCR, and only productive beta chains were kept. Each CDR3 protein appears once, grouped with its most common genes and DNA. The V and J calls come from TCRdb's annotation, not from the publication. Here the sample has approximately 140,000 distinct CDR3 sequences; approximately 15% occur a single time. Approximately 0.15% of the sample rests with the top ten.

This clonotype has just a few counts. Its antigen is not yet known. Within one base of it there is no much larger clone, and no base qualities were kept. From the second PCR step on, the TCR alpha and beta chain libraries were amplified in separate reactions. To determine each donor's CMV status, fresh PBMCs were stimulated overnight with CMV viral lysate, and IFNgamma production from CD4+ T cells was then assessed. CD4 T cells were positively selected using Miltenyi beads, after which CD8 T cells were positively selected from the CD4-negative fraction. After staining for CD3, CD4, CD8, CD45RA, CD27 and a live/dead dye, cells were sorted on a BD Aria II into four subsets based on CD45RA and CD27. Blood was obtained from a few healthy volunteers, and the blood from each volunteer was fractionated into CD4 and CD8 T cells and subsequently into four differentiation subsets. About 0.13 L of peripheral blood was collected from each donor, and PBMC were isolated by Ficoll-Paque PLUS density-gradient centrifugation. After sorting, cells were lysed in RLT buffer, RNA was extracted using a Qiagen RNeasy kit, and the extracted RNA was stored at -80 degrees C.

Sequenced material: naive CD4+ T cells from blood. Reading the label with the study, this specimen's cell subset or site is: naive T cells, CD45RA high CD27+. The origin of this receptor is a human donor in good health. This receptor chain uses TRBV20-1 and TRBJ2-6, with TRBD2 tentatively as D gene (6 bases match). The DNA reads as follows: TGCAGTGCTACAACCCCGGGACTCCGCGCCTCTGGGGCCAACGTCCTGACTTTC. This translates into CSATTPGLRASGANVLTF.